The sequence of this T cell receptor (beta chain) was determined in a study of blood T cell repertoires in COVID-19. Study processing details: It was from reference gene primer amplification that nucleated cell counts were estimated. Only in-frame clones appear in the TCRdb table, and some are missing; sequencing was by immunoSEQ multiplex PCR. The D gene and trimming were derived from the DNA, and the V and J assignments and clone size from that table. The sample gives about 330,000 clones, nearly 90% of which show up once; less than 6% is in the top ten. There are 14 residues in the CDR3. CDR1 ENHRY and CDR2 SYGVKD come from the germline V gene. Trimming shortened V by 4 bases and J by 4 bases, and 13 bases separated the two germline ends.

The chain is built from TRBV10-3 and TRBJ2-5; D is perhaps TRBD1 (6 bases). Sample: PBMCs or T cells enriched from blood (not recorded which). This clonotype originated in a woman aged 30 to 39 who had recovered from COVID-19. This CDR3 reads CAISAQDSLETQYF. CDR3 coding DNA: TGTGCCATCAGTGCCCAGGACAGCTTAGAGACCCAGTACTTC.